This TCR beta chain was captured by sequencing in a study of blood T cell repertoires in COVID-19. Study-wide background: Samples representing acute and convalescent COVID-19 were sourced from the United States, Italy and Spain. The analysed material was cDNA or gDNA that came from T cells, B-cell-depleted T cells, or PBMCs.

Authors' processing steps: Reference gene primer amplification in the assay estimated nucleated cell counts. Here immunoSEQ multiplex PCR was the method, and the copy in TCRdb shows in-frame clones only, minus some. Clone size and the V and J calls come from that table; the DNA yielded D and trimming. The profile shows over 200,000 clones, nearly 90% of them singletons. The receptor's source is a young woman who had recovered from COVID-19. The sample taken for sequencing was peripheral blood.

This CDR3 is CASSLPRTGDYNEQFF. Written as DNA, the CDR3 is TGTGCCAGCAGCCTTCCGCGGACAGGGGACTACAATGAGCAGTTCTTC. The chain recombines TRBV13 with TRBJ2-1; 9 bases match TRBD1. Germline values: CDR1 PRHDT, CDR2 FYEKMQ (reference sequence). The CDR3 has 16 residues. V lost 5 bases and J lost 3; bases outside the gene matches: 8. Based on the CDR3 plus reference TRBV13 and TRBJ2-1, the full variable domain is AAGVIQSPRHLIKEKRETATLKCYPIPRHDTVYWYQQGPGQDPQFLISFYEKMQSDKGSIPDRFSAQQFSDYHSELNMSSLELGDSALYFCASSLPRTGDYNEQFFGPGTRLTVL.